This T cell receptor beta chain comes out of a study of Ad26.COV2.S vaccination and SARS-CoV-2 variants. Whole-study context: Once or twice, 56 days apart, Ad26.COV2.S was delivered intramuscularly. Study-wide results and caveats: Breadth measured for non-spike TCRs was similar across vaccine and placebo recipients. It was vaccine recipients, not placebo recipients, who had the higher spike-specific TCR breadth.

This sample's treatment: roughly 20 received Ad26.COV2.S at low or high dose, single or two shots; several received placebo; per-sample allocation not given. Sampling happened 63 days after the first vaccine or placebo injection. Here immunoSEQ multiplex PCR was the method, and the copy in TCRdb shows in-frame clones only, minus some. This table has about 350,000 clones, roughly 89% appearing once. Regarding this clone: The antigen is not known.

Germline loops: CDR1 MNHEY, CDR2 SMNVEV (reference sequence). The CDR3 runs 15 residues. The V end lost 1 base, the J end lost 5 bases, and 14 bases lay between the germline ends. The source was peripheral blood, collected in a trial of Ad26.COV2.S vaccine versus placebo. V gene TRBV27 combines with J gene TRBJ1-1, with a possible D match to TRBD1 (6 bases). The receptor was isolated from a person aged 18-60 years who received the Ad26.COV2.S COVID-19 vaccine or a placebo. CDR3 bases: TGTGCCAGCAGTTTATATGGGGGGCTAGGGACTGAAGCTTTCTTT. It translates to CASSLYGGLGTEAFF.